The T cell receptor beta chain under discussion was sequenced for a study of CD8 T cells in Susac syndrome. Study conclusions and caveats: TCR sequencing and HLA analysis covered a relatively small number of individuals.

Roughly 0.45 to 1 ug RNA was reverse transcribed with random hexamers. The authors amplified TCR beta CDR3 across 54 Vbeta and 13 Jbeta using immunoSEQ multiplex PCR. MiXCR, run by TCRdb on the immunoSEQ multiplex PCR reads, gives a single entry per CDR3 protein. This sample has around 200,000 distinct CDR3 sequences; 85% to 95% occur once, and the top ten carry roughly 0.1%. As to this clonotype: Its antigen is unknown.

In germline, CDR1 is SQVTM, CDR2 ANQGSEA. CDR3 length equals 13 residues. The ends were cut back, 6 bases at V and 1 base at J, with 12 bases in the middle. This clonotype was obtained from a human donor in good health. The chain is built from TRBV29-1 and TRBJ1-1; no firm D call. Sequencing was carried out using CD4+ T cells from PBMCs. CDR3 protein: CSVEDPKNTEAFF. As DNA, the CDR3 is TGCAGCGTAGAGGACCCCAAGAACACTGAAGCTTTCTTT. The full variable domain, its missing parts supplied by reference TRBV29-1 and TRBJ1-1, is SAVISQKPSRDICQRGTSLTIQCQVDSQVTMMFWYRQQPGQSLTLIATANQGSEATYESGFVIDKFPISRPNLTFSTLTVSNMSPEDSSIYLCSVEDPKNTEAFFGQGTRLTVV.